The present TCR beta chain was sequenced within a study of early T cells in non-severe SARS-CoV-2 infection. Across the study: Sequencing was performed on bulk RNA from unsorted whole blood, leaving chains unpaired. Points from the study as a whole: Anti-spike CD8 responses were favored in VDJdb matching, and private and CD4 specificities were missed.

CDR1 is MNHEY, CDR2 SMNVEV, per germline (reference sequence). V shed 2 bases and J shed 2 bases, with 19 bases lying between them. This CDR3 has 18 residues. This clonotype was seen repeatedly, ten times or more. The antigen remains undetermined. TCRdb passed the 5' RACE reads through MiXCR, listing each CDR3 protein once. The data contain approximately 84,000 distinct CDR3 sequences, 15% of them singletons. The sample was whole blood. The chain employs TRBV27 and TRBJ2-1; D possibly corresponds to TRBD2 (5 bases). The clonotype was recovered from an adult who was a healthcare worker with PCR-confirmed SARS-CoV-2 infection or an uninfected control (not recorded which). The DNA of the CDR3 is TGTGCCAGCAGTTTACGGCCGCCGTGGACTGGAGCCTACAATGAGCAGTTCTTC. It yields the protein CASSLRPPWTGAYNEQFF.